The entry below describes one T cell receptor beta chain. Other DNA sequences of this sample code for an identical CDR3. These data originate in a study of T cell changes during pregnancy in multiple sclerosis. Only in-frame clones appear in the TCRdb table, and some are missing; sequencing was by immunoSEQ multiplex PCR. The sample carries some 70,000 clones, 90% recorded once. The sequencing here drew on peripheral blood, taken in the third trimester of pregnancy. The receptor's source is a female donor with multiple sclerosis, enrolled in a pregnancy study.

The CDR3 bases are TGCGCCAGCAGCTTGGGACAGGGGGGTAATCAGCCCCAGCATTTT. Encoded protein: CASSLGQGGNQPQHF. The chain combines TRBV5-1 with TRBJ1-5, with 9 bases lining up with TRBD1. V gave up 0 bases and J gave up 4 bases; unmatched junction bases: 2. CDR3 size: 15 residues. Germline CDR1 is SGHRS and CDR2 is YFSETQ.